This T cell receptor (beta chain) was profiled in a study of T cell repertoires in cytomegalovirus infection. Study at large: Shared public TCR beta signatures pointed to both CMV infection and a matching HLA type. Overall study results and limits: Dominating the ex vivo response were TCR beta clonotypes that were CMV-specific and HLA-C-restricted. Carriers of CMV and the relevant HLA type were discriminated by public TCR beta frequency.

The sample holds a few counts of this clonotype. The target antigen is unknown. MiXCR, run by TCRdb on the reads, gives a single entry per CDR3 protein. The sample comprises 350,000 to 450,000 distinct CDR3 sequences, less than 20% of which are singletons, and about 10% rests with the top ten. The CDR3 runs 17 residues. V was cut by 1 base and J by 4 bases, with 18 bases left in between. Germline lookup yields CDR1 KGHDR and CDR2 SFDVKD. This chain joins TRBV24-1 and TRBJ1-2; D not certain. The clonotype comes from a human donor in good health (CMV status not recorded). Some clones in this sample may be carry-over from other donors' samples. Sequenced input: PBMCs. DNA for the CDR3: TGTGCCACCAGTGATTTAGAGCACGGCCAAAGAGGCTATGGCTACACCTTC. It specifies CATSDLEHGQRGYGYTF.